This T cell receptor beta chain appears in the sequencing data of a study of T cell repertoires in ileal Crohn's disease. The CDR3 runs 15 residues. The V and J ends lost 0 bases and 3 bases, in that order; junction bases with no gene match: 4. CDR1 and CDR2 (germline): SGHDT, YYEEEE. Noted time point: inflamed ileum from the surgical specimen. Study-wide results and limits: Mucosal expansions were suggested to be mainly CD8 T cells. Compared with non-smokers, active smokers at surgery showed more clonal expansions. Endoscopic recurrence occurred in every patient whose clonality exceeded 26.8%.

Assay: immunoSEQ multiplex PCR; the TCRdb copy retains only in-frame clones and omits some. Of about 5,400 clones in the sample, about 80% were seen once. Remarks on this clone: Its target is unknown.

This receptor was identified in an adult with Crohn's disease. V usage is TRBV5-6 and J usage is TRBJ2-3; 7 bases are shared with TRBD2. The sequencing input was ileal tissue. CDR3 DNA: TGTGCCAGCAGCTTGGGCACGGGGGGAACAGATACGCAGTATTTT. Amino acid sequence: CASSLGTGGTDTQYF. Supplemented by reference TRBV5-6 and TRBJ2-3, the full variable domain reads DAGVTQSPTHLIKTRGQQVTLRCSPKSGHDTVSWYQQALGQGPQFIFQYYEEEERQRGNFPDRFSGHQFPNYSSELNVNALLLGDSALYLCASSLGTGGTDTQYFGPGTRLTVL.